A selection of T cell receptor beta chains follows, all from one sample in a study of regulatory T cells in long-lasting Graves disease. A single record per CDR3 protein comes from TCRdb applying MiXCR to the multiplex PCR reads. The table has 580,000 or so distinct CDR3 sequences, about 16% seen once. These same records also appear under a second study, on T cells in Graves' hyperthyroidism and ophthalmopathy.

Sequenced here: peripheral blood mononuclear cells (PBMCs), sampled at new diagnosis, from a patient treated with antithyroid drugs. These receptors were obtained from a man younger than 30 with Graves disease. Both conserved end residues are part of each CDR3. Each record gives: clone size, J gene, CDR3 length, V gene, CDR3 protein. Some rows have no size entry. The others give once, few or many, or a class for an expanded clone.

clone_size: few; j_call: TRBJ2-5; cdr3_length: 17; v_call: TRBV12-3/TRBV12-4; cdr3_aa: CASSPKTPGLALETQYF
clone_size: .; j_call: TRBJ2-1; cdr3_length: 15; v_call: TRBV5-1; cdr3_aa: CASSWGLAGGDEQFF
clone_size: few; j_call: TRBJ2-1; cdr3_length: 13; v_call: TRBV29-1; cdr3_aa: CSVSGTNHNEQFF
clone_size: .; j_call: TRBJ2-3; cdr3_length: 14; v_call: TRBV20-1; cdr3_aa: CSAIKSGSTDTQYF
clone_size: .; j_call: TRBJ1-2; cdr3_length: 13; v_call: TRBV2; cdr3_aa: CASSGTGGAGYTF
clone_size: .; j_call: TRBJ1-3; cdr3_length: 16; v_call: TRBV7-8; cdr3_aa: CASSSTPGTAGNTIYF
clone_size: many; j_call: TRBJ2-4; cdr3_length: 14; v_call: TRBV11-2; cdr3_aa: CASSLEGAKNIQYF
clone_size: .; j_call: TRBJ2-5; cdr3_length: 16; v_call: TRBV7-3; cdr3_aa: CASSSQGLAAQETQYF
clone_size: .; j_call: TRBJ1-2; cdr3_length: 13; v_call: TRBV30; cdr3_aa: CAWRVQGVGGYTF
clone_size: .; j_call: TRBJ2-5; cdr3_length: 17; v_call: TRBV12-3/TRBV12-4; cdr3_aa: CASSSPGLAAHQETQYF
clone_size: few; j_call: TRBJ2-1; cdr3_length: 16; v_call: TRBV3-1; cdr3_aa: CASSPRFRTGGNEQFF
clone_size: few; j_call: TRBJ2-5; cdr3_length: 15; v_call: TRBV5-1; cdr3_aa: CASSLGTIIQETQYF
clone_size: few; j_call: TRBJ2-7; cdr3_length: 14; v_call: TRBV29-1; cdr3_aa: CSVRGAGSSYEQYF
clone_size: many; j_call: TRBJ2-7; cdr3_length: 14; v_call: TRBV12-3/TRBV12-4; cdr3_aa: CASSLWYFSYEQYF
clone_size: few; j_call: TRBJ1-5; cdr3_length: 16; v_call: TRBV4-1; cdr3_aa: CASSHAMGLTGQPQHF
clone_size: few; j_call: TRBJ2-7; cdr3_length: 13; v_call: TRBV20-1; cdr3_aa: CSATRQSSYEQYF
clone_size: few; j_call: TRBJ2-1; cdr3_length: 15; v_call: TRBV29-1; cdr3_aa: CSVVGIPGPPGEQFF
clone_size: .; j_call: TRBJ1-2; cdr3_length: 14; v_call: TRBV9; cdr3_aa: CASSVALGEGGYTF
clone_size: many; j_call: TRBJ2-7; cdr3_length: 14; v_call: TRBV13; cdr3_aa: CASSFGGSYDEQYF
clone_size: .; j_call: TRBJ2-1; cdr3_length: 19; v_call: TRBV19; cdr3_aa: CATRTVSPSVPRGDNEQFF
clone_size: .; j_call: TRBJ2-7; cdr3_length: 14; v_call: TRBV9; cdr3_aa: CASSVGDTLGEQHF
clone_size: many; j_call: TRBJ1-2; cdr3_length: 13; v_call: TRBV6-1; cdr3_aa: CASSERPPYGYTF
clone_size: few; j_call: TRBJ2-5; cdr3_length: 13; v_call: TRBV4-1; cdr3_aa: CASSQRTWETQYF
clone_size: few; j_call: TRBJ2-3; cdr3_length: 15; v_call: TRBV5-5; cdr3_aa: CASSFTRESTDTQYF
clone_size: few; j_call: TRBJ2-3; cdr3_length: 17; v_call: TRBV12-3/TRBV12-4; cdr3_aa: CASSLYLGGRVADTQYF
clone_size: .; j_call: TRBJ1-1; cdr3_length: 15; v_call: TRBV30; cdr3_aa: CAWSVLQGENTEAFF
clone_size: many; j_call: TRBJ1-1; cdr3_length: 15; v_call: TRBV15; cdr3_aa: CATSRENEGGTEAFF
clone_size: few; j_call: TRBJ1-5; cdr3_length: 17; v_call: TRBV2; cdr3_aa: CASNWVRGRNSNQPQHF
clone_size: few; j_call: TRBJ1-6; cdr3_length: 16; v_call: TRBV4-1; cdr3_aa: CASSRTGHDMNSPLHF
clone_size: many; j_call: TRBJ2-7; cdr3_length: 12; v_call: TRBV28; cdr3_aa: CASSPNWDEQYF
clone_size: .; j_call: TRBJ1-2; cdr3_length: 12; v_call: TRBV29-1; cdr3_aa: CSVETGAGGYTF
clone_size: many; j_call: TRBJ1-5; cdr3_length: 15; v_call: TRBV12-3/TRBV12-4; cdr3_aa: CASSLGQFSNQPQHF
clone_size: few; j_call: TRBJ2-1; cdr3_length: 17; v_call: TRBV6-5; cdr3_aa: CASSYSQREGLYNEQFF
clone_size: many; j_call: TRBJ1-1; cdr3_length: 13; v_call: TRBV28; cdr3_aa: CASRLGGNTEAFF
clone_size: .; j_call: TRBJ2-3; cdr3_length: 15; v_call: TRBV29-1; cdr3_aa: CSVRTSGRAEDTQYF
clone_size: few; j_call: TRBJ1-6; cdr3_length: 15; v_call: TRBV3-1; cdr3_aa: CASSYGTGENSPLHF
clone_size: .; j_call: TRBJ1-2; cdr3_length: 15; v_call: TRBV28; cdr3_aa: CASSLVALGLRGYTF
clone_size: .; j_call: TRBJ1-4; cdr3_length: 16; v_call: TRBV27; cdr3_aa: CASSLAGGFVNEKLFF
clone_size: few; j_call: TRBJ2-3; cdr3_length: 14; v_call: TRBV20-1; cdr3_aa: CSARDSRGTDTQYF
clone_size: many; j_call: TRBJ1-1; cdr3_length: 14; v_call: TRBV12-3/TRBV12-4; cdr3_aa: CASSLAGKNTEAFF
clone_size: few; j_call: TRBJ2-1; cdr3_length: 13; v_call: TRBV19; cdr3_aa: CASTRGFYNEQFF
clone_size: .; j_call: TRBJ1-4; cdr3_length: 13; v_call: TRBV11-2; cdr3_aa: CASSRGANEKLFF
clone_size: .; j_call: TRBJ1-3; cdr3_length: 13; v_call: TRBV28; cdr3_aa: CASSPGQRTTIYF
clone_size: many; j_call: TRBJ2-5; cdr3_length: 14; v_call: TRBV2; cdr3_aa: CASSENRGQETQYF